Presented here are 30 T cell receptor beta chains from one specimen sequenced in a study of vaccination and CD4 T cells after COVID-19. Treatment indicated: roughly 11-day PBMC culture with coronavirus spike peptide pools or control peptides (ViraFEST assay). Sequence data for DNA of cultured CD4+ T cells were generated by the Oncomine TCR Beta short-read assay. Each CDR3 protein gets one entry after TCRdb re-called the PCR reads with MiXCR. The sample has 24,000 or so distinct CDR3 sequences; roughly 53% are singletons. Antigen specificity for these receptors is unknown. Material for sequencing was CD4+ T cells from blood, cultured in vitro. The receptor source for this set is a human donor who had recovered from COVID-19.

This clonotype is labeled large. CDR3 in amino acids: CASSESGQPQHF. The CDR3 nucleotides are TGTGCCAGCAGTGAATCGGGTCAGCCCCAGCATTTT. The chain has TRBV2 and TRBJ1-5; D remains unclear. The CDR3 contains 12 residues. Germline V lookup: CDR1 SNHLY, CDR2 FYNNEI. Trimming took 2 bases from V and 6 from J, leaving 5 bases between them.

This clonotype has a handful of counts. For the CDR3, the DNA is TGTGCCAGCAGCTTATACCTAACCCTCCAAGAGACCCAGTACTTC. Translation gives CASSLYLTLQETQYF. The rearrangement links TRBV7-8 to TRBJ2-5, with D unclear. Trimming cost V 2 bases and J 1 base, with 11 bases left between them. The CDR3 is 15 residues long. Germline lookup yields CDR1 SGHVS and CDR2 FQNEAQ.

The chain has TRBV5-4 and TRBJ1-2; D is uncertain. Trimming left V 4 bases short and J 7 bases short, with 17 bases between. The CDR3 length is 14 residues. The germline CDR1 and CDR2 sequences are SGHNT and YYREEE (reference sequence). CDR3 sequence: CASSIEDPRGGYTF. For the CDR3, the DNA is TGTGCCAGCAGCATTGAAGACCCCCGAGGTGGCTACACCTTC.

This chain joins TRBV27 and TRBJ1-6; 7 bases line up with TRBD1. This CDR3 is 15 amino acids long. From germline, CDR1 is MNHEY and CDR2 SMNVEV (reference sequence). Trimming removed 7 bases from V and 3 bases from J; junction bases left unmatched: 6. The CDR3 coding sequence is TGTGCCAGCACCCCGGCAGGGGGCTATAATTCACCCCTCCACTTT. It codes for CASTPAGGYNSPLHF.

As for this clonotype: The junction departs from germline at one end; a sequencing error may be responsible. This chain links TRBV7-7 with TRBJ2-7; the D is unclear. The CDR3 contains 13 residues. Germline loops: CDR1 SSHAT, CDR2 FNYEAQ (reference sequence). CDR3 sequence (DNA): TGTGCTAGCAGTCGCACAGAAAACTACGAGCAGTACTTC. Its protein is CASSRTENYEQYF. Complete variable domain (other parts from reference TRBV7-7 and TRBJ2-7): GAGVSQSPRYKVTKRGQDVTLRCDPISSHATLYWYQQALGQGPEFLTYFNYEAQPDKSGLPSDRFSAERPEGSISTLTIQRTEQRDSAMYRCASSRTENYEQYFGPGTRLTVT.

This chain uses TRBV5-1 with TRBJ2-7; D is unclear. Trimming cost V 4 bases and J 7 bases, with 12 bases left between them. This CDR3 spans 12 amino acids. In germline, CDR1 is SGHRS, CDR2 YFSETQ. CDR3 region: CASSLDAGEQYF. The CDR3, as DNA: TGCGCCAGCAGCCTGGACGCCGGAGAGCAGTACTTC. Together with reference TRBV5-1 and TRBJ2-7, the CDR3 gives the full variable domain: KAGVTQTPRYLIKTRGQQVTLSCSPISGHRSVSWYQQTPGQGLQFLFEYFSETQRNKGNFPGRFSGRQFSNSRSEMNVSTLELGDSALYLCASSLDAGEQYFGPGTRLTVT.

This clonotype was counted only a few times. This rearrangement joins TRBV27 to TRBJ1-1; D might be TRBD1 (6 bases). V lost 7 bases, J lost 4 bases, and 13 bases lay in between. Germline V gene data show CDR1 as MNHEY and CDR2 as SMNVEV (reference sequence). The CDR3 spans 13 residues. CDR3: CASMNRAVTEAFF. CDR3 nucleotides: TGTGCCAGCATGAACAGGGCGGTCACTGAAGCTTTCTTT.

Notes on this clonotype: One junction end does not reproduce the germline sequence, and a read error may be involved. The chain combines TRBV6-2 or TRBV6-3 with TRBJ2-1, with D tentatively TRBD1 (5 bases). CDR3 length equals 15 residues. CDR1 and CDR2 from the germline V gene are MNHEY and SVGEGT. The CDR3 DNA sequence: TGTGCCAGCAGTCGCTTGGACACGATCGGCAATGAGCAGCTCTTC. Its translation is CASSRLDTIGNEQLF.

The gene calls are TRBV7-8 and TRBJ1-2; D uncertain. The CDR3 loop spans 12 amino acids. Trimming took 3 bases from V and 5 from J, leaving 7 bases between them. The germline V gene has CDR1 SGHVS and CDR2 FQNEAQ. In nucleotides, the CDR3 is TGTGCCAGCAGCTTGGACCTTTATGGCTACACCTTC. As protein: CASSLDLYGYTF.

The chain carries TRBV15 and TRBJ1-2; D call uncertain. Trimming took off 4 bases at V and 4 bases at J, with 10 bases between the two ends. The CDR3 runs 13 residues. Germline V gene data show CDR1 as LNHNV and CDR2 as YYDKDF (reference sequence). This chain's CDR3 is CATSMVDGYGYTF. The CDR3 DNA sequence: TGTGCCACCAGCATGGTAGATGGCTATGGCTACACCTTC.

The V call is TRBV7-2, the J call TRBJ1-5, with no clear D. Trimming pared 1 base from V and 5 bases from J, leaving 6 bases between. Germline CDR1 reads SGHTA; CDR2 reads FQGNSA. CDR3 length: 13 amino acids. This CDR3 is CASSLDPDQPQHF. CDR3 nucleotides: TGTGCCAGCAGCTTAGACCCAGATCAGCCCCAGCATTTT.

The genes are TRBV19 and TRBJ2-7; 10 nucleotides match TRBD1. This CDR3 has 15 amino acids. V lost 5 bases and J lost 3; bases outside the gene matches: 7. Looked up from germline, CDR1 is LNHDA and CDR2 is SQIVND (reference sequence). The DNA of the CDR3 is TGTGCCAGTAGTGGACCCGGGACAGGGGTCTACGAGCAGTACTTC. This codes for CASSGPGTGVYEQYF.

The gene calls are TRBV4-1 and TRBJ1-6; D uncertain. The CDR3 extends over 15 amino acids. Germline V lookup: CDR1 MGHRA, CDR2 YSYEKL. Trimming took 8 bases from V and 0 from J, leaving 11 bases between them. The CDR3 reads CASQKEGSYNSPLHF. For the CDR3, the DNA is TGCGCCAGCCAAAAAGAGGGCTCCTATAATTCACCCCTCCACTTT.

The J gene is TRBJ2-5, the V gene TRBV27; D could derive from TRBD1 or TRBD2 (5 bases each). From germline, CDR1 is MNHEY and CDR2 SMNVEV (reference sequence). This CDR3 region has 13 residues. With 3 bases removed from V and 5 bases from J, the gap between germline ends came to 10 bases. The CDR3 protein is CASSLGVGETQYF. The CDR3 region has the DNA TGTGCCAGCAGTTTGGGGGTAGGGGAGACCCAGTACTTC.

This clonotype was picked up a small number of times. The chain joins TRBV7-6 to TRBJ2-7, with D uncertain. CDR3 length equals 15 residues. Germline V gene data show CDR1 as SGHVS and CDR2 as FNYEAQ. Trimming took off 5 bases at V and 0 bases at J, with 14 bases between the two ends. The CDR3 coding sequence is TGTGCCAGCAGCCAAGAGCCGCAAAGCTCCTACGAGCAGTACTTC. Residues: CASSQEPQSSYEQYF.

The chain uses TRBV11-3 and TRBJ1-3; D is ambiguous. Germline loops: CDR1 SGHNT, CDR2 YENEEA. The CDR3 extends over 13 amino acids. Trimming pared 8 bases from V and 0 bases from J, leaving 8 bases between. This CDR3 is CASASNSGNTIYF. CDR3 DNA: TGTGCCAGCGCCTCGAACTCTGGAAACACCATATATTTT. Full variable domain (missing parts from reference TRBV11-3 and TRBJ1-3): EAGVVQSPRYKIIEKKQPVAFWCNPISGHNTLYWYLQNLGQGPELLIRYENEEAVDDSQLPKDRFSAERLKGVDSTLKIQPAELGDSAVYLCASASNSGNTIYFGEGSWLTVV.

In its sample, this clonotype was seen a few times. The chain combines TRBV2 with TRBJ1-1; no clear D gene. This CDR3 spans 12 amino acids. V lost 9 bases and J 4 bases, leaving 12 bases between the germline ends. Germline V gene sequence: CDR1 SNHLY, CDR2 FYNNEI. CDR3 residues: CARGREGTEAFF. DNA for the CDR3: TGTGCCAGGGGAAGAGAGGGCACTGAAGCTTTCTTT.

This chain's CDR3 is CASRAGTTETQYF. CDR3 in DNA: TGCGCCAGCAGAGCTGGGACCACGGAGACCCAGTACTTC. The V call is TRBV5-1, the J call TRBJ2-5; D possibly matches TRBD1 or TRBD2 (5 bases each). Germline CDR1 SGHRS, CDR2 YFSETQ. V lost 5 bases to trimming and J lost 5 bases, with 13 bases between them. The CDR3 covers 13 residues.

This clonotype appeared a few times. The chain has TRBV6-1 and TRBJ1-1; TRBD1 agrees at 7 bases. CDR3 size: 16 residues. Germline V gene sequence: CDR1 MNHNS, CDR2 SASEGT. V lost 5 bases, J lost 0 bases, and 9 bases stayed unmatched. The DNA of the CDR3 is TGTGCCAGCAGTCGGGCCGGGACAGCCTTGAACACTGAAGCTTTCTTT. This codes for CASSRAGTALNTEAFF.

This clonotype was seen just once. V gene TRBV20-1 combines with J gene TRBJ1-1; possible D gene TRBD1, 6 bases. V gave up 0 bases and J gave up 0 bases, with 11 bases separating them. The CDR3 runs to 15 residues. CDR1 DFQATT and CDR2 SNEGSKA come from the germline V gene (reference sequence). The CDR3 DNA follows: TGCAGTGCTAGAGAATGGGACACAATGAACACTGAAGCTTTCTTT. Translation: CSAREWDTMNTEAFF.

V is TRBV19 and J is TRBJ2-6, with D possibly matching TRBD1 (6 bases). Trimming left V 4 bases short and J 10 bases short, with 14 bases between. This CDR3 comprises 14 residues. Germline values: CDR1 LNHDA, CDR2 SQIVND (reference sequence). The CDR3, as DNA: TGTGCCAGTAGTACCCTAAGACAGGTTAACGTCCTGACTTTC. This codes for CASSTLRQVNVLTF.

The genes are TRBV6-1 and TRBJ2-7, with 9 bases that match TRBD1. Germline CDR1 and CDR2: MNHNS and SASEGT. V trimming: 2 bases; J trimming: 1 base; junction bases outside the gene matches: 3. CDR3 length: 15 residues. CDR3 in DNA: TGTGCCAGCAGTGAACGGGACAGGGTGTCCTACGAGCAGTACTTC. Amino acid sequence: CASSERDRVSYEQYF.

V gene TRBV20-1 combines with J gene TRBJ2-2, with D possibly TRBD1 on 6 matching bases. The CDR3 is 14 residues long. The germline V and J ends were trimmed by 4 bases and 6 bases, with 15 bases remaining between them. Germline CDR1 is DFQATT and CDR2 is SNEGSKA (reference sequence). CDR3 in DNA: TGCAGTGCTACCGGGACACCAGGATCCGGGGAGCTGTTTTTT. It yields the protein CSATGTPGSGELFF.

The chain is built from TRBV4-2 and TRBJ1-3, with 8 bases aligning to TRBD1. The V gene's germline CDR1 is LGHNA and CDR2 YNFKEQ. The CDR3 runs 18 residues. J lost 7 bases, V lost 1 base, and 15 bases had no gene match. The CDR3 region has the DNA TGTGCCAGCAGCCAAGCGCAGGGGGCAGGAGGAGAAGGGAACACCATATATTTT. This sequence encodes CASSQAQGAGGEGNTIYF.

This chain uses TRBV7-2 with TRBJ1-1; D remains ambiguous. CDR1 SGHTA and CDR2 FQGNSA come from the germline V gene. This CDR3 region has 14 residues. The germline V and J ends were trimmed by 1 base and 0 bases, with 6 bases remaining between them. The CDR3 DNA follows: TGTGCCAGCAGCTTAGAGTACATGAACACTGAAGCTTTCTTT. It translates to CASSLEYMNTEAFF.

CDR3 sequence reads: CASSETRGQNTEAFF. CDR3 nucleotide sequence: TGTGCCAGCAGTGAGACCCGGGGACAGAACACTGAAGCTTTCTTT. This sequence joins TRBV25-1 and TRBJ1-1; D is possibly TRBD1 (6 bases). CDR1 and CDR2 from the germline V gene are MGHDK and SYGVNS. V was cut by 3 bases and J by 1 base, with 12 bases left in between. The CDR3 contains 15 residues.

The chain carries TRBV7-9 and TRBJ2-7, with D perhaps matching TRBD2 (5 bases). This CDR3 region has 15 residues. V was shortened by 5 bases and J by 5 bases, with 19 bases between the two germline ends. From germline, CDR1 is SEHNR and CDR2 FQNEAQ (reference sequence). The CDR3 DNA reads as TGTGCCAGCAGCCCCAGAGGGCCGGTCCCCCACGAGCAGTACTTC. This translates into CASSPRGPVPHEQYF.

V usage is TRBV7-2 and J usage is TRBJ2-3, with D possibly TRBD2 on 6 matching bases. In germline, CDR1 is SGHTA, CDR2 FQGNSA. The ends were cut back, 3 bases at V and 6 bases at J, with 10 bases in the middle. There are 13 residues in the CDR3. As DNA, the CDR3 is TGTGCCAGCAGCTTCGGGACTGAGGATACGCAGTATTTT. This sequence encodes CASSFGTEDTQYF.

V is TRBV7-6 and J is TRBJ1-2; possible D gene TRBD1, 6 bases. The ends were cut back, 1 base at V and 8 bases at J, with 11 bases in the middle. Germline V gives CDR1 SGHVS, CDR2 FNYEAQ. The CDR3 runs to 13 residues. CDR3 DNA sequence: TGTGCCAGCAGCTTAGGGGGGCTTATAGGCTACACCTTC. As protein: CASSLGGLIGYTF.

A few counts support this clonotype. Here the CDR3 reads CASSPHIAGGAGSNGYTF. The CDR3 DNA sequence: TGTGCCAGCAGTCCACATATCGCAGGGGGCGCCGGTTCTAATGGCTACACCTTC. The chain joins TRBV6-2 or TRBV6-3 to TRBJ1-2, with TRBD1 identical over 8 bases. Germline V gives CDR1 MNHEY, CDR2 SVGEGT. This CDR3 is 18 amino acids long. V was clipped by 5 bases and J by 6 bases; unmatched bases: 20.